These 5 T cell receptor beta chains originate from one sample sequenced in a study of blood T cells in healthy people across ages. A second PCR of roughly 7 to 11 cycles used a sample-barcoded 5' primer and a J-beta primer mix. TCRdb called the 5' RACE reads again in MiXCR, with one record for every CDR3 protein. This table holds 800,000 to 1,300,000 distinct CDR3 sequences, about 23% found once. This same sample was also part of a study on T cells of mothers and their children.

Specimen: blood. These receptors came from a girl under 10 years old in good health.

With respect to this clonotype: A read error may account for a junction end that differs from germline. The chain links TRBV20-1 to TRBJ2-1, with D possibly being TRBD1 (6 bases). Per germline, CDR1 DFQATT and CDR2 SNEGSKA (reference sequence). CDR3 size: 15 residues. The CDR3 reads CSAGEDRSSYNEQFF. CDR3 DNA: TGCAGTGCTGGAGAAGACAGGTCCTCCTACAATGAGCAGTTCTTC.

In regard to this clonotype: Here the CDR3 omits its conserved ending phenylalanine or tryptophan, so a read error is the likely source. The gene calls are TRBV4-1 and TRBJ2-1, with 11 bases that match TRBD1. The J call is uncertain, as TRBJ2-5 better fits the DNA end. Per germline, CDR1 MGHRA and CDR2 YSYEKL. This CDR3 is 16 amino acids long. CDR3 DNA sequence: TGCGCCAGCAGCCCATCCGGGACAGGGGGAAGAAAGACCCAGTACCTC. Its protein is CASSPSGTGGRKTQYL.

This clonotype appeared a few times. V and J are TRBV27 and TRBJ2-5; 8 bases align to TRBD2. Trimming removed 4 bases from V and 5 bases from J; junction bases left unmatched: 9. The germline CDR1 and CDR2 sequences are MNHEY and SMNVEV (reference sequence). This CDR3 comprises 15 residues. CDR3 in amino acids: CASSSEERGRETQYF. The CDR3 nucleotides are TGTGCCAGCAGTTCCGAAGAGCGGGGGAGGGAGACCCAGTACTTC.

This clonotype has just a few counts. V gene TRBV7-8 combines with J gene TRBJ2-5; a possible D gene is TRBD2 (6 bases). The J call is doubtful: the DNA matches TRBJ2-1 better. Germline CDR1 is SGHVS and CDR2 is FQNEAQ. The CDR3 length is 17 residues. CDR3 sequence (DNA): TGTGCCAGCAGCTTTAATCCGACTAGTGGGAGTACCGATGAGCAGTTCTTC. Translated, it gives CASSFNPTSGSTDEQFF.

The chain couples TRBV11-2 to TRBJ2-6; D unresolved. Per germline, CDR1 SGHAT and CDR2 FQNNGV. This CDR3 comprises 15 residues. V lost 3 bases and J 0 bases, leaving 6 bases between the germline ends. The CDR3 region is CASSLGFSGANVLTF. DNA for the CDR3: TGTGCCAGCAGCTTGGGATTCTCTGGGGCCAACGTCCTGACTTTC.